Reported below is one T cell receptor beta chain. Its antigen is unknown. An end of the junction differs from the germline gene, which may be a read error. This sample was included in a study of OX40 agonist ivuxolimab in advanced cancers. Overall study context: Ivuxolimab was administered intravenously to patients at 0.01 to 10 mg/kg every 2 weeks. Patients achieving partial responses numbered three: one hepatocellular carcinoma case and two cutaneous melanoma cases.

Study-wide results and caveats: There was clonal expansion of CD4+ and CD8+ blood T cells by week 6 at 0.1 to 3.0 mg/kg.

The germline gives CDR1 MNHEY, CDR2 SVGAGI. CDR3 length: 8 amino acids. Data came from immunoSEQ multiplex PCR; TCRdb stores just in-frame clones and leaves some out. The table records about 93,000 clones, 90% to 95% of them present only once. This chain joins TRBV6-5 and TRBJ2-7; D is ambiguous. The sequenced sample was CD4+ or CD8+ T cells sorted from blood, obtained in a trial of the OX40 agonist ivuxolimab. This receptor was obtained from an adult with an advanced solid tumor such as melanoma, head and neck, liver or kidney cancer. In nucleotides, the CDR3 is TGTGCCAGGGTTCAGTACCCTTTC. It translates to CARVQYPF.